The present entry profiles one TCR beta chain with its context. Participants were aged about 18 to 100 years, lived in 20 to 25 US areas, and enrolled virtually. The data originate from a study of blood T cell repertoires in COVID-19. Per the germline V gene, CDR1 is SGHAT and CDR2 is FQNNGV. The CDR3 is 15 residues long. Trimming removed 5 bases at V and 8 bases at J, with 18 bases between. As handled by the study authors: Using reference gene primer amplification, nucleated cell counts were estimated. Only in-frame clones appear in the TCRdb table, and some are missing; sequencing was by immunoSEQ multiplex PCR. For V, J and clone size, that table is used; D and trimming come from the DNA. This table holds some 150,000 clones, 84% found once.

The sequencing sample was made of PBMCs or T cells enriched from blood (not recorded which). The sequence was obtained from a woman between 45 and 65 years old who had been exposed to COVID-19. V and J are TRBV11-2 and TRBJ1-4; D not resolved. The CDR3 DNA reads as TGTGCCAGCAGCCCCGTTGGGGAAGGAGGAGAAAAACTGTTTTTT. Amino acid sequence: CASSPVGEGGEKLFF.